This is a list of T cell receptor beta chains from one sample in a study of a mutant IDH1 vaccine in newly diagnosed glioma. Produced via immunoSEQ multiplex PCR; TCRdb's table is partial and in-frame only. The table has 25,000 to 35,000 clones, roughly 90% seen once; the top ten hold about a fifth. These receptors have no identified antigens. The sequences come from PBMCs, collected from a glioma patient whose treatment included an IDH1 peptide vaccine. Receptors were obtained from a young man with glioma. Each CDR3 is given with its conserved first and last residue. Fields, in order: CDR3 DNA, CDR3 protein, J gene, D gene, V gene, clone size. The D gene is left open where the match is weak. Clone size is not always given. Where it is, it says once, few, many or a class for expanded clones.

CDR3nt: TGTGCCAGCAGCGTAGCTACAGGGACGTCAGAGACCCAGTACTTC
CDR3aa: CASSVATGTSETQYF
j_gene: TRBJ2-5
d_gene: .
v_gene: TRBV9
abundance: .

CDR3nt: TGTGCTAGTGCCTATCTGGACGGCACTGAAGCTTTCTTT
CDR3aa: CASAYLDGTEAFF
j_gene: TRBJ1-1
d_gene: .
v_gene: TRBV12-5
abundance: .

CDR3nt: TGTGCCAGCAGCTCCGGAAGCATGGGCTACACCTTC
CDR3aa: CASSSGSMGYTF
j_gene: TRBJ1-2
d_gene: .
v_gene: TRBV7-2
abundance: .

CDR3nt: TGTGCCTGGAAAAAGCGGGGGACGAACACCGGGGAGCTGTTTTTT
CDR3aa: CAWKKRGTNTGELFF
j_gene: TRBJ2-2
d_gene: TRBD2
v_gene: TRBV30
abundance: .

CDR3nt: TGTGCCAGCAGCTTAGCGGGCAGGGGTGGGTTAAACGGAGAGACCCAGTACTTC
CDR3aa: CASSLAGRGGLNGETQYF
j_gene: TRBJ2-5
d_gene: .
v_gene: TRBV7-9
abundance: .

CDR3nt: TGTGCCAGCAGCACCCGACAGGGGCACTATGGCTACACCTTC
CDR3aa: CASSTRQGHYGYTF
j_gene: TRBJ1-2
d_gene: TRBD1
v_gene: TRBV7-9
abundance: once

CDR3nt: TGTGCCAGCAGCCTAGCGATAGCTGCTACTATGAACACTGAAGCTTTCTTT
CDR3aa: CASSLAIAATMNTEAFF
j_gene: TRBJ1-1
d_gene: .
v_gene: TRBV7-9
abundance: .

CDR3nt: TGCGCCAGCAGCTTGGCCCGAACAGGGGGCGGAGAGACCCAGTACTTC
CDR3aa: CASSLARTGGGETQYF
j_gene: TRBJ2-5
d_gene: TRBD1
v_gene: TRBV5-1
abundance: .

CDR3nt: TGTGCCAGCGGGCATAGGAACACTGAAGCTTTCTTT
CDR3aa: CASGHRNTEAFF
j_gene: TRBJ1-1
d_gene: .
v_gene: TRBV2
abundance: once

CDR3nt: TGTGCCTGGAGTGTAGGGTTCAATCAGCCCCAGCATTTT
CDR3aa: CAWSVGFNQPQHF
j_gene: TRBJ1-5
d_gene: .
v_gene: TRBV30
abundance: .

CDR3nt: TGTGCCTGGAGTGCGTCCTACGAGCAGTACTTC
CDR3aa: CAWSASYEQYF
j_gene: TRBJ2-7
d_gene: .
v_gene: TRBV30
abundance: once

CDR3nt: TGCGCCAGCAGCCGAACTAGCGGCTACACAGATACGCAGTATTTT
CDR3aa: CASSRTSGYTDTQYF
j_gene: TRBJ2-3
d_gene: TRBD2
v_gene: TRBV4-1
abundance: .

CDR3nt: TGTGCCAGCAGCTCCGGGGACTATGGCTACACCTTC
CDR3aa: CASSSGDYGYTF
j_gene: TRBJ1-2
d_gene: .
v_gene: TRBV7-9
abundance: .

CDR3nt: TGTGCCAGCAGTGAGTTAGAGAACACTGAAGCTTTCTTT
CDR3aa: CASSELENTEAFF
j_gene: TRBJ1-1
d_gene: .
v_gene: TRBV2
abundance: .

CDR3nt: TGTGCCAGTAGTAGGGCAGGCCCAGGCAATCAGCCCCAGCATTTT
CDR3aa: CASSRAGPGNQPQHF
j_gene: TRBJ1-5
d_gene: .
v_gene: TRBV19
abundance: .

CDR3nt: TGTGCCAGTAGTATTTGGCAGCAGAACACTGAAGCTTTCTTT
CDR3aa: CASSIWQQNTEAFF
j_gene: TRBJ1-1
d_gene: .
v_gene: TRBV19
abundance: .

CDR3nt: TGTGCCAGCAGTCTGGGGTCGGTCATTCAGTACTTC
CDR3aa: CASSLGSVIQYF
j_gene: TRBJ2-4
d_gene: .
v_gene: TRBV7-2
abundance: .

CDR3nt: TGTGCCAGTATCGGTGGGGACAGCTATGGCTACACCTTC
CDR3aa: CASIGGDSYGYTF
j_gene: TRBJ1-2
d_gene: TRBD1
v_gene: TRBV19
abundance: .

CDR3nt: TGTGCCAGCAGTTACGACAGGGGGAGGACTGAAGCTTTCTTT
CDR3aa: CASSYDRGRTEAFF
j_gene: TRBJ1-1
d_gene: TRBD1
v_gene: TRBV6-5
abundance: .

CDR3nt: TGCGCCAGCAGGACCGGGACAGGGGGGGTCGGGGAGCTGTTTTTT
CDR3aa: CASRTGTGGVGELFF
j_gene: TRBJ2-2
d_gene: TRBD1
v_gene: TRBV5-1
abundance: .

CDR3nt: TGTGCCAGCAGCTTGGCGTCGGGGGGACACTATGGCTACACCTTC
CDR3aa: CASSLASGGHYGYTF
j_gene: TRBJ1-2
d_gene: .
v_gene: TRBV5-6
abundance: .

CDR3nt: TGCGCCAGCAGCTTGGTCGGGTACGAGCAGTACTTC
CDR3aa: CASSLVGYEQYF
j_gene: TRBJ2-7
d_gene: .
v_gene: TRBV5-1
abundance: .

CDR3nt: TGTGCCAGCAGTGGGGACAGAAATCAGCCCCAGCATTTT
CDR3aa: CASSGDRNQPQHF
j_gene: TRBJ1-5
d_gene: TRBD1
v_gene: TRBV6-6
abundance: .

CDR3nt: TGTGCCAGCAGTGTTGTCGTAAGTGGAAACACCATATATTTT
CDR3aa: CASSVVVSGNTIYF
j_gene: TRBJ1-3
d_gene: .
v_gene: TRBV2
abundance: .

CDR3nt: TGTGCCAGCAGTGCCAGGACAGGGGGGGTGTCACCCCTCCACTTT
CDR3aa: CASSARTGGVSPLHF
j_gene: TRBJ1-6
d_gene: TRBD1
v_gene: TRBV6-1
abundance: .

CDR3nt: TGCGCCAGCAGCCAAGTAGGGAGGACCGGGGAGCTGTTTTTT
CDR3aa: CASSQVGRTGELFF
j_gene: TRBJ2-2
d_gene: .
v_gene: TRBV4-3
abundance: medium-sized

CDR3nt: TGTGCCTGGAGTGAACAGGCGAACACCGGGGAGCTGTTTTTT
CDR3aa: CAWSEQANTGELFF
j_gene: TRBJ2-2
d_gene: .
v_gene: TRBV30
abundance: once

CDR3nt: TGCGCCAGCAGCCATTGGGGGGACAGGGGAGATGAAAAACTGTTTTTT
CDR3aa: CASSHWGDRGDEKLFF
j_gene: TRBJ1-4
d_gene: TRBD1
v_gene: TRBV4-3
abundance: .

CDR3nt: TGCGCCAGCAGCCCAGACCAGCGGGAGGGAAAAAACATTCAGTACTTC
CDR3aa: CASSPDQREGKNIQYF
j_gene: TRBJ2-4
d_gene: TRBD2
v_gene: TRBV4-3
abundance: .

CDR3nt: TGTGCCAGCAGCTTCACTAGCGGTTACACAGATACGCAGTATTTT
CDR3aa: CASSFTSGYTDTQYF
j_gene: TRBJ2-3
d_gene: TRBD2
v_gene: TRBV11-2
abundance: .

CDR3nt: TGTGCCAGCGCCTACTACCAAGAGACCCAGTACTTC
CDR3aa: CASAYYQETQYF
j_gene: TRBJ2-5
d_gene: .
v_gene: TRBV2
abundance: .

CDR3nt: TGTGCCGCCTCGGGGCGGAACACTGAAGCTTTCTTT
CDR3aa: CAASGRNTEAFF
j_gene: TRBJ1-1
d_gene: .
v_gene: TRBV30
abundance: .

CDR3nt: TGCAGCGTTGTCGCCCGGAACTACAATGAGCAGTTCTTC
CDR3aa: CSVVARNYNEQFF
j_gene: TRBJ2-1
d_gene: .
v_gene: TRBV29-1
abundance: .

CDR3nt: TGTGCCAGCAGCTTAGATGGCAGCTCTAATGAAAAACTGTTTTTT
CDR3aa: CASSLDGSSNEKLFF
j_gene: TRBJ1-4
d_gene: .
v_gene: TRBV7-9
abundance: .

CDR3nt: TGTGCCAGCAGCCTGGACTACTTTGGGGAGCAGTACTTC
CDR3aa: CASSLDYFGEQYF
j_gene: TRBJ2-7
d_gene: .
v_gene: TRBV14
abundance: .

CDR3nt: TGTGCCAGCAGCCCGGGACAAAGGAACACTGAAGCTTTCTTT
CDR3aa: CASSPGQRNTEAFF
j_gene: TRBJ1-1
d_gene: .
v_gene: TRBV4-2
abundance: .

CDR3nt: TGTGCCTGGAGCGCCAGAGGGACCTGGGGTCAGCCCCAGCATTTT
CDR3aa: CAWSARGTWGQPQHF
j_gene: TRBJ1-5
d_gene: .
v_gene: TRBV30
abundance: .

CDR3nt: TGTGCCAGTAGTATAGTCGGGACAGGGGGAGAAAAACTGTTTTTT
CDR3aa: CASSIVGTGGEKLFF
j_gene: TRBJ1-4
d_gene: TRBD1
v_gene: TRBV19
abundance: .

CDR3nt: TGTGCCAGCAGCTTAAACAGGGGAGATGAAAAACTGTTTTTT
CDR3aa: CASSLNRGDEKLFF
j_gene: TRBJ1-4
d_gene: TRBD1
v_gene: TRBV7-8
abundance: .

CDR3nt: TGTGCCAGTAGTTCCTCGACAGCGAACTATGGCTACACCTTC
CDR3aa: CASSSSTANYGYTF
j_gene: TRBJ1-2
d_gene: .
v_gene: TRBV19
abundance: once

CDR3nt: TGTGCCAGTTCTGACTCTTTAGGGCCCACTGAAGCTTTCTTT
CDR3aa: CASSDSLGPTEAFF
j_gene: TRBJ1-1
d_gene: .
v_gene: TRBV19
abundance: once

CDR3nt: TGTGCCAGTAGGACTAGCGGGAGCTACGAGCAGTACTTC
CDR3aa: CASRTSGSYEQYF
j_gene: TRBJ2-7
d_gene: TRBD2
v_gene: TRBV6-5
abundance: once